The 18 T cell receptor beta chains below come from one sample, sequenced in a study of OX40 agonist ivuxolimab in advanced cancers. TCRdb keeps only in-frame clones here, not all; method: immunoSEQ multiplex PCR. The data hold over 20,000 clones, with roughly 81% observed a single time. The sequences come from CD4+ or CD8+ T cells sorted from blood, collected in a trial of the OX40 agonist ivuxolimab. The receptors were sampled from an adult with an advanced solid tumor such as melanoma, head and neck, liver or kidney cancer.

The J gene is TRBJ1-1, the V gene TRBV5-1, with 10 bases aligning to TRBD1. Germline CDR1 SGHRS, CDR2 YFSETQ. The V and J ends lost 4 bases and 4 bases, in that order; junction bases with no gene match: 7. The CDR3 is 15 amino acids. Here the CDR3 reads CASSGWTGGSTEAFF. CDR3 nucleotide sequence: TGCGCCAGCAGCGGATGGACAGGGGGGAGCACTGAAGCTTTCTTT.

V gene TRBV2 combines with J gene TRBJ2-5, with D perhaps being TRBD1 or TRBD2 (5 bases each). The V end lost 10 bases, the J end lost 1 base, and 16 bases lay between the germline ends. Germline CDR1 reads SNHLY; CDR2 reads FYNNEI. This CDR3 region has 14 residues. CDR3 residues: CAILPKGPQETQYF. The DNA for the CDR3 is TGTGCCATACTCCCAAAGGGACCCCAAGAGACCCAGTACTTC.

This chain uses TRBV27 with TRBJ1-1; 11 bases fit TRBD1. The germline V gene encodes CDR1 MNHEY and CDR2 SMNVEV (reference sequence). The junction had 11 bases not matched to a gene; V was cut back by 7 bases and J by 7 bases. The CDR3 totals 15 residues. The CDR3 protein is CASTWTGGLTGEAFF. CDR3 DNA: TGTGCCAGCACCTGGACAGGGGGCCTAACCGGTGAAGCTTTCTTT.

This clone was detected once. The CDR3 coding sequence is TGTGCCAGCAGTCCTGCTAGCGGGGTAGCAGATACGCAGTATTTT. Protein: CASSPASGVADTQYF. The V call is TRBV9, the J call TRBJ2-3; 9 bases match TRBD2. The V and J ends lost 5 bases and 4 bases, in that order; junction bases with no gene match: 8. The CDR3 extends over 15 amino acids. The V gene's germline CDR1 is SGDLS and CDR2 YYNGEE.

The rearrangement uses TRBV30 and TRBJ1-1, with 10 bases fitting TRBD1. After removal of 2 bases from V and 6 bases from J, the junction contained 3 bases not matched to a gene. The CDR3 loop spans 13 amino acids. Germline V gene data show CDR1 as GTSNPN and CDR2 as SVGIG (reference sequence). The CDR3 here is CAWSTTGGSEAFF. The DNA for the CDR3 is TGTGCCTGGAGTACGACAGGGGGCTCTGAAGCTTTCTTT.

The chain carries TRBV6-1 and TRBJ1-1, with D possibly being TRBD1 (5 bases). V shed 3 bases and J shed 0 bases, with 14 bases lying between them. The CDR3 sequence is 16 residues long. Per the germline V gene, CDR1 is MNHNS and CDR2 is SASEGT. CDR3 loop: CASSELGLHLNTEAFF. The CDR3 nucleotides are TGTGCCAGCAGTGAGTTGGGACTCCATCTGAACACTGAAGCTTTCTTT.

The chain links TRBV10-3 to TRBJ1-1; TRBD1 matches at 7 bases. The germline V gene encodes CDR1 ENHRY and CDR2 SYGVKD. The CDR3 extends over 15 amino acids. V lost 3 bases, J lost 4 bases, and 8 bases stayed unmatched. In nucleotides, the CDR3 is TGTGCCATCAGTGACAGGGACAGTCTGGCCACTGAAGCTTTCTTT. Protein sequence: CAISDRDSLATEAFF.

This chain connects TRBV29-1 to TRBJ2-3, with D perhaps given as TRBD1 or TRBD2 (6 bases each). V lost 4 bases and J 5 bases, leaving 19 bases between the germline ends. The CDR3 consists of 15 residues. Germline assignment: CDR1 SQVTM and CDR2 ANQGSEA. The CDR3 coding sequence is TGCAGCGTTGTTCCGTGGGGGGCTCAGAAAGATACGCAGTATTTT. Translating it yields CSVVPWGAQKDTQYF.

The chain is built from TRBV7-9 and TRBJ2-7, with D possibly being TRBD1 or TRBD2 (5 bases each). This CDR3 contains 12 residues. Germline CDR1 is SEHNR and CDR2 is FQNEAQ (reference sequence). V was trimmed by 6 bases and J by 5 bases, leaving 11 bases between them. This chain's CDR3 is CASRGWGNEQYF. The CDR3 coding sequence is TGTGCCAGCAGAGGATGGGGGAACGAGCAGTACTTC.

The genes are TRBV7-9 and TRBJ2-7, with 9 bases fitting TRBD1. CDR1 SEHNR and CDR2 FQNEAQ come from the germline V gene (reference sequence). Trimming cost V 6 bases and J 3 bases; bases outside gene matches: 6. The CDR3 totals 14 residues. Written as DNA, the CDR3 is TGTGCCAGCAGTCCCGGGACAGGGATCTACGAGCAGTACTTC. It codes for CASSPGTGIYEQYF.

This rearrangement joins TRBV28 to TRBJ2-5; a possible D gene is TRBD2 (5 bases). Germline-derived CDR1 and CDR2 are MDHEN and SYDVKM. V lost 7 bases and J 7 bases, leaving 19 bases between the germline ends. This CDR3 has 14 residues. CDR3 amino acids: CASTRSTYGGTQYF. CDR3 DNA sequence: TGTGCCAGCACTCGCTCGACATATGGAGGGACCCAGTACTTC.

DNA of the CDR3: TGTGCCAGCAGTTTTAATGGGCCAGGGGTCTACAATGAGCAGTTCTTC. Translated, it gives CASSFNGPGVYNEQFF. The chain joins TRBV27 to TRBJ2-1, with D perhaps TRBD1 (6 bases). With 3 bases removed from V and 3 bases from J, the gap between germline ends came to 15 bases. Germline V CDR1 and CDR2: MNHEY, SMNVEV (reference sequence). The CDR3 is 16 amino acids.

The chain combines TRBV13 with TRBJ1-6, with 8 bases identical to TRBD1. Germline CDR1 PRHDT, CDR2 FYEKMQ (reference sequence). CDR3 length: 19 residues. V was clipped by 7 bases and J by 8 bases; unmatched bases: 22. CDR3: CASIFKGEGWTGTDSPLHF. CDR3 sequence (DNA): TGTGCCAGCATTTTCAAGGGGGAAGGTTGGACAGGGACCGATTCACCCCTCCACTTT.

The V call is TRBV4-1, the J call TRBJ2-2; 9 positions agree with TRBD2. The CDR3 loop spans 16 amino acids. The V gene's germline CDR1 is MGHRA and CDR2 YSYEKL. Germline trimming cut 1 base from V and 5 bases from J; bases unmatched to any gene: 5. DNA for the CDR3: TGCGCCAGCAGCCAAGGCGAGGCGGGGGGGACCGGGGAGCTGTTTTTT. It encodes CASSQGEAGGTGELFF.

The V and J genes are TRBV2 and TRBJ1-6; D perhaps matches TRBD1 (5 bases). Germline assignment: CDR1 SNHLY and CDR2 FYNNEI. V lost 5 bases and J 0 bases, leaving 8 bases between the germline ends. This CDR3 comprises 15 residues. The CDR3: CASSRDSSYNSPLHF. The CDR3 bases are TGTGCCAGCAGTCGCGACAGCTCCTATAATTCACCCCTCCACTTT.

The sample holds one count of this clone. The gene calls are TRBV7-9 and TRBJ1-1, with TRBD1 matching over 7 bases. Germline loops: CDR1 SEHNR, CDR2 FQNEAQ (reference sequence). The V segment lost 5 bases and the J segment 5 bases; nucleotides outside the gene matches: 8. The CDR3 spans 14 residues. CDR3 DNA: TGTGCCAGCAGCACGGTACAGGGGAGGACTGAAGCTTTCTTT. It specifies CASSTVQGRTEAFF.

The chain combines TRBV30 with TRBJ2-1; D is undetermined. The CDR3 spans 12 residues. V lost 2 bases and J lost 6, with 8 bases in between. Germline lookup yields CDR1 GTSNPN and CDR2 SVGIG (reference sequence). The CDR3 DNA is TGTGCCTGGAGTTGGGGTCCCAATGAGCAGTTCTTC. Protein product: CAWSWGPNEQFF.

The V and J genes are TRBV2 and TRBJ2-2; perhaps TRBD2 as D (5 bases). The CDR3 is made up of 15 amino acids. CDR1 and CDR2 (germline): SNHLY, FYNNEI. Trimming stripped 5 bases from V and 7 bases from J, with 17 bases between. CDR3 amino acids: CASSPEGFAGGELFF. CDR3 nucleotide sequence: TGTGCCAGCAGTCCCGAGGGATTTGCTGGCGGGGAGCTGTTTTTT.